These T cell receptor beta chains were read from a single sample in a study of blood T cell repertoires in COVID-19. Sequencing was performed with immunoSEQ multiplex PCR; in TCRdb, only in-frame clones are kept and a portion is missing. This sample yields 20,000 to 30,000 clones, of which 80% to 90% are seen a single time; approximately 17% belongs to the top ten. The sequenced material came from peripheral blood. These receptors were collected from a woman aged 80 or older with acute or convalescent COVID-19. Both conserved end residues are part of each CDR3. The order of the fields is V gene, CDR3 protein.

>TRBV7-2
CASSLGQGQTYEQYF
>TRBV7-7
CASSSRTGPFNEQFF
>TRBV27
CASSSGTPPNEKLFF
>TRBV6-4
CASSEGANTEAFF
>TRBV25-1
CASSGTGGQHF
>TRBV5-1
CASSLEGRVSYEQYF
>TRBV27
CASKLGAGSSYEQYF
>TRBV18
CASSPQAEEQFF
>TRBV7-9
CASSPGREKSTNTEAFF
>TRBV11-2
CASSLVGGDLNNEQFF
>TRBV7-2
CASSAKSSAGYNEQFF
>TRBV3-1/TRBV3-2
CASSQGVGGQPQHF
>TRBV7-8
CASSRTGVTGQPQHF
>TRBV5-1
CASSGGRVGTTNTGELFF
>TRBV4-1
CASSLTLGAGGNNEQFF
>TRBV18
CASSPGTGGGLAGVVGQFF
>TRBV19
CASGGEVVRGGGDTQYF
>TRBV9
CASRGSGYTDTQYF
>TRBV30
CAWSFSGGEQYF
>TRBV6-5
CASSPTGTVNNEQFF
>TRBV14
CASSQTRQNGYTF
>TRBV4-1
CASSQDRGRVSTF
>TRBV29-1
CSVTAGSNLNQPQHF
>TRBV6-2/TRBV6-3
CASSYSTSGSTSTDTQYF
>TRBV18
CASSPFQGAYEQYF
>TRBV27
CASGDRGETQYF
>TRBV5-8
CASSFPGTDTQYF
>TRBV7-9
CASNSLAGANVLTF
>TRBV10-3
CAISDRDHDEKLFF
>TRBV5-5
CASSLGVGFKNYGYTF
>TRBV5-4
CASSSTISGLTGELFF
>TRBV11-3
CASSPGRLASTDTQYF
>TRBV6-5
CASSRGQRVETQYF
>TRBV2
CASSGVVVYTEAFF
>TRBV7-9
CASSLAAGINEKLFF
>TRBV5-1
CASSLGTYGNTEAFF
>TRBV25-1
CASSDQGRNTIYF
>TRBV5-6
CASSLSLSAEKLFF
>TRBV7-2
CASSLDGTRTYEQYF
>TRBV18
CASSPGQATTDTQYF
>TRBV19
CASSPQGNTEAFF
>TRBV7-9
CATAPTGGYNEQFF
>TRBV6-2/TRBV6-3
CASSYSPRGAGPNEQFF
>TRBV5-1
CASSYYGTSSTDTQYF
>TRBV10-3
CAISDPRGEDKNIQYF
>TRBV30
CAWSGRLAGGYEQYF
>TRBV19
CATKGQGTNYGYTF
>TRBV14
CASTSTPGTSGRLREQFF
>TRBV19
CASSINGGSLNEQFF